This T cell receptor beta chain stems from a study of blood T cell repertoires in COVID-19. Across the study: The study drew acute and convalescent COVID-19 samples from the United States, Italy and Spain.

This clone was seen just once. TCRdb's copy holds only in-frame clones and misses some; the assay was immunoSEQ multiplex PCR. In the table there are some 320,000 clones, around nine tenths of which are singletons. Cohorts were determined from participant-reported clinical history. Sequencing was carried out using PBMCs or T cells enriched from blood (not recorded which). The sequence was obtained from a man aged 55 to 70 who had recovered from COVID-19.

The CDR3 nucleotides read TGTGCCAGCAGCTTTTATCGGGAAAGTTCGGAAAAACTGTTTTTT. Its translation is CASSFYRESSEKLFF. The rearrangement links TRBV7-2 to TRBJ1-4; no reliable D call. Germline-derived CDR1 and CDR2 are SGHTA and FQGNSA. There are 15 residues in the CDR3. The V end was cut by 3 bases, the J end by 8 bases, with 16 bases between.